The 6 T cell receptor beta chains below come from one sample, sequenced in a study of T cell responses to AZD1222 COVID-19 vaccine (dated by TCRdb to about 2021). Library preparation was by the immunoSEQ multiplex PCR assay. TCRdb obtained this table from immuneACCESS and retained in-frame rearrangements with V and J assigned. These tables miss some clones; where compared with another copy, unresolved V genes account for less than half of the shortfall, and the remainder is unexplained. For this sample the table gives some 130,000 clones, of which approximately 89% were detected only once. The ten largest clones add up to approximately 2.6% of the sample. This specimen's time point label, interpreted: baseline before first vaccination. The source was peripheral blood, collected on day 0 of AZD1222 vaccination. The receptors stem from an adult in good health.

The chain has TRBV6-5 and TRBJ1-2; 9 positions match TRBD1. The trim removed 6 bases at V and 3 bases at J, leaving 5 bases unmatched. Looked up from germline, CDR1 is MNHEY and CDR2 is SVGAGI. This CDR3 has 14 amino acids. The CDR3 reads CASSGRDRDYGYTF. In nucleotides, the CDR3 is TGTGCCAGCAGCGGACGGGACAGGGACTATGGCTACACCTTC.

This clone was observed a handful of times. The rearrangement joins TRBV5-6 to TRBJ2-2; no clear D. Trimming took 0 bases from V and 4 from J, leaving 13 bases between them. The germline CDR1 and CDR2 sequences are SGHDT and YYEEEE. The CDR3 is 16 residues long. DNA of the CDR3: TGTGCCAGCAGCTTGGCCCAGGACCGCTCCACCGGGGAGCTGTTTTTT. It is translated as CASSLAQDRSTGELFF.

DNA for the CDR3: TGTGCCACCAGCCCGGACAGGGGGCTAGGCAATGAGCAGTTCTTC. It encodes CATSPDRGLGNEQFF. This chain connects TRBV24-1 to TRBJ2-1; 11 nucleotides match TRBD1. Germline CDR1 is KGHDR and CDR2 is SFDVKD. V gave up 7 bases and J gave up 6 bases; unmatched junction bases: 7. The CDR3 contains 15 residues.

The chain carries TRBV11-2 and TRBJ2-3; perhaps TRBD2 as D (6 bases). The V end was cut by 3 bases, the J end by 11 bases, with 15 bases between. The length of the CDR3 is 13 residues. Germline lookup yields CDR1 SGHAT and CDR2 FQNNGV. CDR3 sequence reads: CASSLNHGGEQYF. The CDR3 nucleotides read TGTGCCAGCAGCTTGAATCATGGAGGGGAGCAGTATTTT.

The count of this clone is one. In DNA form, the CDR3 reads TGCGCCAGCAGTCCTGAGACAGGGGGCCTCTACGAGCAGTACTTC. Encoded protein: CASSPETGGLYEQYF. The chain recombines TRBV23-1 with TRBJ2-7, with 10 positions matching TRBD1. TRBV23-1 belongs to the ORF category, with a function that is uncertain. With 4 bases clipped from V and 3 bases from J, the junction kept 6 bases outside the gene matches. This CDR3 has 15 amino acids.

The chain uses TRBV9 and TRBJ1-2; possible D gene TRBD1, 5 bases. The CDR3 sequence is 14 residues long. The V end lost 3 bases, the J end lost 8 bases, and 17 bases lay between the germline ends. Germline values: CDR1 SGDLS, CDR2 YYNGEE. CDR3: CASSGGAGPWGYTF. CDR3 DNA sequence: TGTGCCAGCAGCGGCGGGGCAGGACCTTGGGGCTACACCTTC.